This entry lists 23 T cell receptor beta chains sequenced from one sample in a study of blood T cell repertoires in COVID-19. Profiled with immunoSEQ multiplex PCR; TCRdb holds only in-frame clones, not every one. This sample carries about 82,000 clones, 80% to 90% of them seen once, and the ten largest clones take less than 1.5%. Sequenced sample: PBMCs or T cells enriched from blood (not recorded which). The receptors here all came from a woman aged 45-65 years with acute COVID-19.

The V call is TRBV15, the J call TRBJ1-1; D gene unclear. The CDR3 is 14 residues long. With 3 bases removed from V and 4 bases from J, the gap between germline ends came to 12 bases. Per germline, CDR1 LNHNV and CDR2 YYDKDF (reference sequence). In DNA, the CDR3 is TGTGCCACCAGCAGGAGGAGGGTCGGCACTGAAGCTTTCTTT. This gives the protein CATSRRRVGTEAFF.

Only one count was recorded for this clone. The chain uses TRBV30 and TRBJ1-1; TRBD1 matches at 7 bases. CDR1 and CDR2 (germline): GTSNPN, SVGIG (reference sequence). V was clipped by 3 bases and J by 6 bases; unmatched bases: 10. The CDR3 has 14 residues. CDR3 nucleotides: TGTGCCTGGAGGGAGGGGACAGCGGCATCTGAAGCTTTCTTT. Residues: CAWREGTAASEAFF.

This chain links TRBV5-4 with TRBJ2-5, with 12 bases fitting TRBD1. CDR3 length: 15 residues. V was pared by 0 bases and J by 5 bases, with 2 bases of the junction left unmatched. Germline V lookup: CDR1 SGHNT, CDR2 YYREEE (reference sequence). The CDR3 reads CASSLGGTGGETQYF. As DNA, the CDR3 is TGTGCCAGCAGCTTGGGTGGGACAGGGGGCGAGACCCAGTACTTC.

The V and J genes are TRBV4-2 and TRBJ2-6, with a tentative D call TRBD1 (6 bases). Trimming removed 1 base at V and 0 bases at J, with 13 bases between. Germline V CDR1 and CDR2: LGHNA, YNFKEQ. This CDR3 region has 18 residues. The CDR3 spells CASSQATDRSSGANVLTF. Here the CDR3 DNA reads TGTGCCAGCAGCCAAGCCACCGACAGGAGCTCTGGGGCCAACGTCCTGACTTTC.

The rearrangement uses TRBV6-5 and TRBJ2-5; D not resolved. The V and J ends lost 8 bases and 3 bases respectively, with 7 bases between them. The CDR3 covers 11 residues. CDR1 and CDR2 from the germline V gene are MNHEY and SVGAGI. CDR3 sequence (DNA): TGTGCCAGCGGGCGAAAAGAGACCCAGTACTTC. It yields the protein CASGRKETQYF.

Regarding this clone: Additional DNA sequences in this sample encode the identical CDR3. The chain recombines TRBV9 with TRBJ1-2, with 10 positions matching TRBD1. V was pared by 2 bases and J by 0 bases, with 1 base of the junction left unmatched. The CDR3 is 15 amino acids. The germline gives CDR1 SGDLS, CDR2 YYNGEE. The CDR3 region is CASSVTGGSNYGYTF. CDR3 nucleotides: TGTGCCAGCAGCGTGACAGGGGGCTCTAACTATGGCTACACCTTC.

The chain employs TRBV30 and TRBJ2-7, with D unclear. Germline V lookup: CDR1 GTSNPN, CDR2 SVGIG (reference sequence). V was pared by 2 bases and J by 2 bases, with 7 bases between. This CDR3 has 12 residues. The CDR3 is CAWSLGTYEQYF. The DNA for the CDR3 is TGTGCCTGGAGTCTGGGCACCTACGAGCAGTACTTC.

The V gene is TRBV12-3 or TRBV12-4, the J gene TRBJ1-2; D gene ambiguous. The CDR3 is made up of 11 amino acids. Between the trimmed V and J ends, which lost 6 bases and 8 bases, there was a span of 10 bases. CDR3 sequence reads: CASSTEGGYTF. The CDR3 DNA is TGTGCCAGCAGCACTGAGGGCGGCTACACCTTC.

The CDR3 loop is CAISEGQVGAGELFF. The CDR3 DNA is TGTGCCATCAGTGAGGGACAGGTCGGGGCCGGGGAGCTGTTTTTT. The chain links TRBV10-3 to TRBJ2-2, with TRBD1 identical over 7 bases. Looked up from germline, CDR1 is ENHRY and CDR2 is SYGVKD. The J segment lost 6 bases and the V segment lost 2 bases, leaving 6 bases of the junction unmatched. The length of the CDR3 is 15 residues.

This chain uses TRBV4-2 with TRBJ1-1, with D hard to call. The CDR3 has 14 amino acids. Germline CDR1 reads LGHNA; CDR2 reads YNFKEQ. Trimming removed 4 bases at V and 6 bases at J, with 15 bases between. As DNA, the CDR3 is TGTGCCAGCAGCCCCCAAAGACAATTCCCTGAAGCTTTCTTT. Amino acids: CASSPQRQFPEAFF.

This clone occurred once. The rearrangement uses TRBV7-9 and TRBJ1-2; D call uncertain. Germline CDR1 and CDR2: SEHNR and FQNEAQ (reference sequence). Trimming cost V 5 bases and J 8 bases, with 15 bases left between them. The CDR3 contains 13 residues. CDR3 nucleotides: TGTGCCAGCAGCCCCACCGGGTATCTGGGCTACACCTTC. Encoded protein: CASSPTGYLGYTF.

This chain connects TRBV5-1 to TRBJ1-1, with D maybe TRBD1 (5 bases). The CDR3 length is 14 residues. From germline, CDR1 is SGHRS and CDR2 YFSETQ. Trimming pared 6 bases from V and 4 bases from J, leaving 16 bases between. CDR3 nucleotide sequence: TGCGCCAGCACCCTCGGAGGGGCTAGCACTGAAGCTTTCTTT. Its translation is CASTLGGASTEAFF.

The chain recombines TRBV9 with TRBJ2-2, with 11 bases aligning to TRBD1. The CDR3 totals 16 residues. V shed 3 bases, J shed 4 bases, and the junction held 5 bases outside the gene matches. Germline CDR1 is SGDLS and CDR2 is YYNGEE. CDR3 sequence reads: CASSGTGTGGTGELFF. The CDR3 DNA follows: TGTGCCAGCAGCGGGACCGGGACAGGGGGCACCGGGGAGCTGTTTTTT. The whole variable domain, filled in from reference TRBV9 and TRBJ2-2, reads DSGVTQTPKHLITATGQRVTLRCSPRSGDLSVYWYQQSLDQGLQFLIQYYNGEERAKGNILERFSAQQFPDLHSELNLSSLELGDSALYFCASSGTGTGGTGELFFGEGSRLTVL.

This rearrangement joins TRBV6-6 to TRBJ2-1, with 9 bases identical to TRBD2. Germline CDR1 reads MNHNY; CDR2 reads SVGAGI (reference sequence). The V segment lost 11 bases and the J segment 4 bases; nucleotides outside the gene matches: 6. This CDR3 comprises 13 residues. The CDR3 loop reads CAGKTSGYNEQFF. In DNA form, the CDR3 reads TGTGCCGGGAAGACTAGCGGTTACAATGAGCAGTTCTTC.

The gene calls are TRBV18 and TRBJ1-2; no firm D call. Trimming took 3 bases from V and 4 from J, leaving 9 bases between them. The CDR3 length is 13 residues. Germline CDR1 reads KGHSH; CDR2 reads LQKENI. The CDR3 DNA follows: TGTGCCAGCTCACCTGAGAAATTCTATGGCTACACCTTC. Amino acids: CASSPEKFYGYTF.

The V gene is TRBV5-1, the J gene TRBJ2-3; 7 nucleotides line up with TRBD2. CDR1 and CDR2 from the germline V gene are SGHRS and YFSETQ. This CDR3 region has 19 residues. V shed 4 bases, J shed 6 bases, and the junction held 23 bases outside the gene matches. The CDR3 DNA reads TGCGCCAGCAGCGATGGAGGACGAAGGTCTAGCGGAAGGTGGGATACGCAGTATTTT. Encoded protein: CASSDGGRRSSGRWDTQYF.

V is TRBV4-1 and J is TRBJ2-2, with TRBD2 as a possible D gene (6 bases). V shed 1 base and J shed 1 base, with 13 bases lying between them. CDR1 MGHRA and CDR2 YSYEKL come from the germline V gene. The CDR3 has 17 amino acids. CDR3 nucleotide sequence: TGCGCCAGCAGCCAAGTGTCAAGCGGGTGGAACACCGGGGAGCTGTTTTTT. It translates to CASSQVSSGWNTGELFF.

The chain joins TRBV27 to TRBJ2-3; D ambiguous. Deletions cut 6 bases from V and 3 bases from J, with 4 bases between. The CDR3 is made up of 11 amino acids. Germline V gives CDR1 MNHEY, CDR2 SMNVEV (reference sequence). CDR3 sequence reads: CASSRTDTQYF. DNA for the CDR3: TGTGCCAGCAGCCGTACAGATACGCAGTATTTT.

V gene TRBV5-1 combines with J gene TRBJ2-3; 14 bases map to TRBD2. The length of the CDR3 is 16 residues. Per the germline V gene, CDR1 is SGHRS and CDR2 is YFSETQ. V was pared by 4 bases and J by 3 bases, with 4 bases of the junction left unmatched. The CDR3 DNA is TGCGCCAGCAGCGGGGGACTAGCGGGAGTGACAGATACGCAGTATTTT. Translated: CASSGGLAGVTDTQYF.

This rearrangement joins TRBV3-1 (or the pseudogene TRBV3-2) to TRBJ2-3, with D possibly matching TRBD2 (5 bases). V dropped 3 bases and J dropped 0 bases, with 7 bases sitting between them. CDR3 length: 14 residues. Looked up from germline, CDR1 is LGHDT and CDR2 is YNNKEL (reference sequence). In DNA, the CDR3 is TGTGCCAGCAGCCATTCGGGGAGCACAGATACGCAGTATTTT. Translation gives CASSHSGSTDTQYF.

The CDR3 region has the DNA TGCGCCAGCAGCGCAAACAGGGATGGGTTCGTTCGAGCTTTCTTT. This translates into CASSANRDGFVRAFF. The chain employs TRBV5-1 and TRBJ1-1; a possible D gene is TRBD1 (6 bases). Looked up from germline, CDR1 is SGHRS and CDR2 is YFSETQ. The ends were cut back, 4 bases at V and 10 bases at J, with 23 bases in the middle. The CDR3 length is 15 residues.

The chain is built from TRBV5-1 and TRBJ2-7; TRBD2 matches 11 bases. Germline V gene lookup returns CDR1 SGHRS and CDR2 YFSETQ. V shed 2 bases and J 0 bases; nucleotides not matched to a gene: 4. The CDR3 has 16 amino acids. In DNA, the CDR3 is TGCGCCAGCAGCTTAACTAGCGGGAGCAGCTCCTACGAGCAGTACTTC. Its protein product is CASSLTSGSSSYEQYF.

In DNA form, the CDR3 reads TGTGCCAGCAGCGTCACTGGCGGGGGATTGAACACCGGGGAGCTGTTTTTT. Its translation is CASSVTGGGLNTGELFF. J is TRBJ2-2 and V is TRBV11-2; TRBD2 aligns across 7 bases. The trim removed 5 bases at V and 1 base at J, leaving 10 bases unmatched. The CDR3 has 17 residues. Germline values: CDR1 SGHAT, CDR2 FQNNGV.